Below, 10 T cell receptor beta chains from the same sample are listed, as sequenced in a study of T-cell reconstitution after alpha-beta-depleted transplantation in children. Molecular barcoding with unique molecular identifiers was used for the TCRbeta library. Using its own MiXCR run on the PCR reads, TCRdb lists one record per CDR3 protein. The table records 200,000 to 300,000 distinct CDR3 sequences, about 11% of them present only once. The starting material was PBMCs from the stem cell graft donor, obtained from the stem cell graft. Receptors were obtained from a human donor who donated a stem cell graft to a child with acute lymphoblastic leukemia.

This clonotype has just a few counts. An end of the junction differs from the germline gene, which may be a read error. This chain connects TRBV20-1 to TRBJ2-3; 14 nucleotides match TRBD2. Germline CDR1 DFQATT, CDR2 SNEGSKA (reference sequence). The CDR3 sequence is 21 residues long. CDR3 protein: CCARDLSGLAGGGLSTDTQYF. For the CDR3, the DNA is TGCTGTGCTAGAGATCTCTCCGGACTAGCGGGGGGCGGATTAAGCACAGATACGCAGTATTTT.

In regard to this clonotype: A much larger clone differs from this one at a single base, so this may be a read error. The V and J genes are TRBV5-1 and TRBJ1-2; 7 bases agree with TRBD1. Germline V CDR1 and CDR2: SGHRS, YFSETQ. This CDR3 comprises 13 residues. V lost 4 bases to trimming and J lost 8 bases; unmatched junction nucleotides: 8. CDR3 sequence reads: CASSATGYEGYTF. Written as DNA, the CDR3 is TGCGCCAGCAGCGCGACAGGGTATGAGGGCTACACCTTC.

This clonotype was counted ten times or more. The V and J genes are TRBV19 and TRBJ1-2; no firm D call. This CDR3 region has 13 residues. Trimming left V 2 bases short and J 6 bases short, with 10 bases between. The germline CDR1 and CDR2 sequences are LNHDA and SQIVND (reference sequence). CDR3 region: CASSITPRDGYTF. The CDR3 nucleotides are TGTGCCAGTAGTATAACACCTAGAGATGGCTACACCTTC.

This clonotype has just a few counts. V usage is TRBV20-1 and J usage is TRBJ1-1, with 11 bases fitting TRBD1. V lost 2 bases, J lost 4 bases, and 3 bases stayed unmatched. Germline V gene sequence: CDR1 DFQATT, CDR2 SNEGSKA (reference sequence). CDR3 length equals 14 residues. CDR3 nucleotides: TGCAGTGCTAGATCCGGGACAGGGGGCACTGAAGCTTTCTTT. Translation: CSARSGTGGTEAFF.

Note on this clonotype: Just one base apart from a much larger clone, this may be a read error. V gene TRBV20-1 combines with J gene TRBJ2-5; D is unresolved. The germline V gene encodes CDR1 DFQATT and CDR2 SNEGSKA (reference sequence). This CDR3 is built from 14 residues. Between the trimmed V and J ends, which lost 0 bases and 5 bases, there was a span of 13 bases. Here the CDR3 reads CSAREGKLGETQYF. The CDR3 DNA reads TGCAGTGCTAGAGAAGGGAAACTGGGCGAGACCCAGTACTTC.

This clonotype showed up many times. The rearrangement links TRBV7-2 to TRBJ1-5, with 7 bases aligning to TRBD1. This CDR3 is built from 15 residues. V was pared by 5 bases and J by 7 bases, with 11 bases of the junction left unmatched. Germline V gives CDR1 SGHTA, CDR2 FQGNSA. The CDR3 reads CASSTDTGARQPQHF. Here the CDR3 DNA reads TGTGCCAGCAGCACCGACACAGGGGCACGGCAGCCCCAGCATTTT.

This chain links TRBV20-1 with TRBJ2-7, with TRBD1 as a possible D gene (6 bases). V lost 5 bases and J 0 bases, leaving 17 bases between the germline ends. There are 15 residues in the CDR3. Germline loops: CDR1 DFQATT, CDR2 SNEGSKA (reference sequence). The CDR3 coding sequence is TGCAGTGCTGACCGGGACACGGAAAGCTCCTACGAGCAGTACTTC. Its protein is CSADRDTESSYEQYF.

Many counts were recorded for this clonotype. The chain links TRBV28 to TRBJ1-5; tentatively, D is TRBD1 (6 bases). V was shortened by 7 bases and J by 0 bases, with 13 bases between the two germline ends. This CDR3 spans 15 amino acids. In germline, CDR1 is MDHEN, CDR2 SYDVKM. The CDR3 reads CASTEPGHSNQPQHF. The CDR3 DNA reads TGTGCCAGCACTGAGCCGGGACATAGCAATCAGCCCCAGCATTTT.

There are many counts of this clonotype. This chain links TRBV7-2 with TRBJ2-2; 11 nucleotides align to TRBD1. CDR3 size: 15 residues. Germline lookup yields CDR1 SGHTA and CDR2 FQGNSA. V gave up 6 bases and J gave up 4 bases; unmatched junction bases: 4. CDR3 in amino acids: CASRGQGAGTGELFF. CDR3 sequence (DNA): TGTGCCAGCAGAGGACAGGGGGCGGGCACCGGGGAGCTGTTTTTT.

Regarding this clonotype: Just one base apart from a much larger clone, this may be a read error. The rearrangement joins TRBV5-1 to TRBJ2-2; D unresolved. The CDR3 extends over 11 amino acids. Germline V gene data show CDR1 as SGHRS and CDR2 as YFSETQ. CDR3 loop: CAGRITGELFF. CDR3 coding DNA: TGCGCCGGCAGAATTACCGGGGAGCTGTTTTTT.